A single sample gave rise to the 20 T cell receptor beta chains below, sequenced in a study of breast tumors, draining lymph nodes, adjacent tissues. Using its own MiXCR run on the multiplex PCR reads, TCRdb lists one record per CDR3 protein. The sample includes over 10,000 distinct CDR3 sequences, 45% to 50% seen only once; the top ten take around 40%. Source material: tumor-adjacent breast tissue. These receptors were obtained from a female donor with breast cancer. Some clones in this sample may be carry-over from other donors' samples.

This clonotype was seen at least ten times. The V call is TRBV6-1, the J call TRBJ2-6, with 8 nucleotides matching TRBD1. Germline V gene data show CDR1 as MNHNS and CDR2 as SASEGT. V lost 6 bases and J lost 0; bases outside the gene matches: 4. CDR3 length equals 16 residues. Written as DNA, the CDR3 is TGTGCCAGCAGGGACAGGGCCAGCTCTGGGGCCAACGTCCTGACTTTC. This encodes CASRDRASSGANVLTF.

Turning to this clonotype: Since the CDR3 does not end with the conserved phenylalanine or tryptophan, this likely comes from a read error. Because the CDR3's place on the DNA is in doubt, the DNA is left out and the CDR3 is given as listed by TCRdb. The V and J genes are TRBV9 and TRBJ2-7; the DNA was not used to check the table's D call, TRBD1. Germline V lookup: CDR1 SGDLS, CDR2 YYNGEE. The CDR3 has 14 residues if both end residues are counted. CDR3 region: CASSRAGQGGEQSL.

V usage is TRBV20-1 and J usage is TRBJ2-7; 9 positions agree with TRBD1. This CDR3 has 12 residues. The V and J ends lost 4 bases and 4 bases, in that order; junction bases with no gene match: 2. CDR1 is DFQATT and CDR2 is SNEGSKA in the germline V gene (reference sequence). The CDR3 sequence: CSATDRGYEQYF. The DNA for the CDR3 is TGCAGTGCTACGGACAGGGGATACGAGCAGTACTTC.

This chain uses TRBV20-1 with TRBJ1-3, with TRBD1 matching over 9 bases. This CDR3 contains 16 residues. Trimming took 4 bases from V and 0 from J; bases not matched to a gene: 7. Germline CDR1 is DFQATT and CDR2 is SNEGSKA (reference sequence). The CDR3 DNA follows: TGCAGTGCTACCTCTTTGACAGGGGGCTCTGGAAACACCATATATTTT. Translating gives CSATSLTGGSGNTIYF.

This chain uses TRBV12-5 with TRBJ1-2; possibly TRBD1 for D (5 bases). CDR3 length: 14 residues. Trimming stripped 3 bases from V and 4 bases from J, with 12 bases between. Germline values: CDR1 LGHNT, CDR2 FRNRAP. CDR3 loop: CASGLGDGPYGYTF. In DNA form, the CDR3 reads TGTGCTAGTGGTTTAGGGGACGGCCCCTATGGCTACACCTTC.

The V call is TRBV7-3, the J call TRBJ2-5; 7 nucleotides align to TRBD1. V shed 5 bases, J shed 3 bases, and the junction held 6 bases outside the gene matches. The CDR3 sequence is 14 residues long. The germline V gene has CDR1 SGHTA and CDR2 FQGTGA. The chain's CDR3 is CASSTGVEEETQYF. CDR3 sequence (DNA): TGTGCCAGCAGCACAGGGGTCGAAGAAGAGACCCAGTACTTC.

This clonotype is labeled as medium-sized (0.01 to 0.1%). V usage is TRBV7-2 and J usage is TRBJ2-2; the match to TRBD1 covers 9 bases. The junction had 6 bases not matched to a gene; V was cut back by 5 bases and J by 5 bases. Germline V gene lookup returns CDR1 SGHTA and CDR2 FQGNSA. The CDR3 spans 15 residues. In DNA form, the CDR3 reads TGTGCCAGCAGCCTGGACAGGGGTTGGACCGGGGAGCTGTTTTTT. Protein: CASSLDRGWTGELFF.

There are many counts of this clonotype. One base away lies a much larger clone, so this may be a sequencing read error. The chain links TRBV9 to TRBJ1-2; tentatively, D is TRBD1 (5 bases). The CDR3 spans 15 residues. The germline V gene has CDR1 SGDLS and CDR2 YYNGEE. The CDR3 region is CASSVVDTPRYGSTF. CDR3 DNA sequence: TGTGCCAGCAGCGTAGTGGACACCCCGCGGTATGGCTCCACCTTC.

The chain has TRBV28 and TRBJ1-4; D ambiguous. The CDR3 spans 12 residues. V lost 6 bases and J 5 bases, leaving 7 bases between the germline ends. Germline V gene sequence: CDR1 MDHEN, CDR2 SYDVKM. CDR3 DNA sequence: TGTGCCAGCAGCCCTGCAAATGAAAAACTGTTTTTT. Its protein product is CASSPANEKLFF.

The chain carries TRBV6-5 and TRBJ2-3; TRBD1 might be the D (5 bases). The CDR3 is 10 residues long. Germline assignment: CDR1 MNHEY and CDR2 SVGAGI. Trimming took off 10 bases at V and 6 bases at J, with 8 bases between the two ends. This chain's CDR3 is CATGRDTQYF. As DNA, the CDR3 is TGTGCCACAGGGCGGGATACGCAGTATTTT.

This clonotype is categorized as large. The chain carries TRBV9 and TRBJ1-2; TRBD1 might be the D (5 bases). CDR3 length: 14 residues. Germline CDR1 reads SGDLS; CDR2 reads YYNGEE. V was clipped by 0 bases and J by 4 bases, with 10 bases between them. CDR3 loop: CASSVGDGPYGYTF. The CDR3 DNA sequence: TGTGCCAGCAGCGTAGGGGACGGCCCCTATGGCTACACCTTC.

The rearrangement uses TRBV20-1 and TRBJ2-1; TRBD2 matches at 9 bases. The CDR3 contains 15 residues. The germline V gene encodes CDR1 DFQATT and CDR2 SNEGSKA (reference sequence). V was pared by 2 bases and J by 8 bases, with 10 bases of the junction left unmatched. The CDR3 loop reads CSARRFSGRGYEQFF. CDR3 in DNA: TGCAGTGCTAGACGATTTAGCGGGAGAGGGTATGAGCAGTTCTTC.

This clonotype has at least ten counts. This chain joins TRBV10-1 and TRBJ2-1, with 11 bases fitting TRBD1. With V trimmed by 4 bases and J by 3 bases, 5 bases remained unmatched. This CDR3 has 16 residues. CDR1 and CDR2 (germline): WNHNN, SYGVQD (reference sequence). For the CDR3, the DNA is TGCGCCAGCAGTGGTACCGGGACAGGGGGCTACAATGAGCAGTTCTTC. It yields the protein CASSGTGTGGYNEQFF.

The genes are TRBV5-4 and TRBJ2-2; TRBD1 agrees at 11 bases. Germline V gene lookup returns CDR1 SGHNT and CDR2 YYREEE (reference sequence). The CDR3 is 16 amino acids. J lost 5 bases, V lost 0 bases, and 3 bases had no gene match. The CDR3 DNA follows: TGTGCCAGCAGCTTGGGGGGACAGGGGGAAACCGGGGAGCTGTTTTTT. Protein product: CASSLGGQGETGELFF.

The sample holds many counts of this clonotype. The chain uses TRBV28 and TRBJ2-1, with D uncertain. Germline assignment: CDR1 MDHEN and CDR2 SYDVKM. V was cut by 8 bases and J by 2 bases, with 16 bases left in between. There are 15 residues in the CDR3. Here the CDR3 reads CASSKGSTAYNEQFF. In DNA form, the CDR3 reads TGTGCCAGCTCGAAGGGATCGACCGCCTACAATGAGCAGTTCTTC. The full variable domain, rest sourced from reference TRBV28 and TRBJ2-1, is DVKVTQSSRYLVKRTGEKVFLECVQDMDHENMFWYRQDPGLGLRLIYFSYDVKMKEKGDIPEGYSVSREKKERFSLILESASTNQTSMYLCASSKGSTAYNEQFFGPGTRLTVL.

This clonotype was observed a few times. This chain links TRBV15 with TRBJ2-1; no definite D call. Germline lookup yields CDR1 LNHNV and CDR2 YYDKDF (reference sequence). Trimming took 4 bases from V and 0 from J, leaving 10 bases between them. The length of the CDR3 is 15 residues. CDR3 protein: CATSKARNSYNEQFF. The CDR3 DNA is TGTGCCACCAGCAAAGCGCGTAACTCCTACAATGAGCAGTTCTTC.

This clonotype turned up a few times. J is TRBJ1-6 and V is TRBV9; D is unclear. The length of the CDR3 is 14 residues. The ends were cut back, 3 bases at V and 2 bases at J, with 6 bases in the middle. Germline V gives CDR1 SGDLS, CDR2 YYNGEE. The CDR3 region has the DNA TGTGCCAGCAGCGCCCACACCTATAATTCACCCCTCCACTTT. Encoded protein: CASSAHTYNSPLHF.

The chain combines TRBV7-9 with TRBJ2-1; 10 positions agree with TRBD2. The CDR3 extends over 16 amino acids. Losses at the gene ends were 6 bases for V and 8 bases for J; bases not matched to a gene: 13. From germline, CDR1 is SEHNR and CDR2 FQNEAQ (reference sequence). The CDR3 DNA sequence: TGTGCCAGCAGAATAGTCAATAGCGGGAGGATTGATGAGCAGTTCTTC. Residues: CASRIVNSGRIDEQFF.

The J gene is TRBJ1-2, the V gene TRBV20-1, with 7 bases lining up with TRBD1. Germline V lookup: CDR1 DFQATT, CDR2 SNEGSKA (reference sequence). This CDR3 comprises 11 residues. V trimming: 7 bases; J trimming: 8 bases; junction bases outside the gene matches: 7. The CDR3 spells CSEQGVGGYTF. CDR3 DNA: TGCAGTGAGCAGGGGGTGGGAGGCTACACCTTC.

V usage is TRBV6-5 and J usage is TRBJ2-3, with 10 positions matching TRBD2. CDR1 and CDR2 (germline): MNHEY, SVGAGI. The CDR3 covers 16 residues. Unmatched junction bases numbered 10, after V lost 8 bases and J lost 2 bases. The CDR3 is CASAPTLAGHTDTQYF. The CDR3 coding sequence is TGTGCCAGCGCTCCAACACTAGCGGGGCACACAGATACGCAGTATTTT.